This T cell receptor (beta chain) was profiled in a study of blood T cell repertoires in COVID-19. The wider study: Samples of COVID-19 (acute and convalescent) were obtained from the United States, Italy and Spain. T cells, B-cell-depleted T cells, or PBMCs supplied cDNA or gDNA.

In germline, CDR1 is MRHNA, CDR2 SNTAGT. This CDR3 has 14 amino acids. The V gene lost 4 bases and the J gene lost 4 bases, with 11 bases spanning the gap. In the original analysis: Scientists estimated how many nucleated cells there were by amplifying reference gene primers. The repertoire was sequenced with immunoSEQ multiplex PCR; TCRdb's copy has only in-frame clones and lacks some. The D gene and trimming were derived from the DNA, and the V and J assignments and clone size from that table. The data show about 410,000 clones, roughly 88% seen once. This chain uses TRBV6-4 with TRBJ1-5, with D unclear. The sequence derives from a woman in her twenties or thirties with active or convalescent COVID-19. Sequenced material: peripheral blood. CDR3: CASSVAGGNQPQHF. CDR3 DNA: TGTGCCAGCAGTGTGGCCGGCGGAAATCAGCCCCAGCATTTT.